This TCR beta chain was recorded in a study of blood T cells in healthy people across ages. Next came a second PCR, run for 7 to 11 cycles, which used a sample-barcoded 5' primer along with a J-beta primer mix. TCRdb re-called the 5' RACE reads with MiXCR, one entry per CDR3 protein. The table includes approximately 600,000 distinct CDR3 sequences, roughly three fifths detected once. The germline V gene has CDR1 SQVTM and CDR2 ANQGSEA. Between the trimmed V and J ends, which lost 6 bases and 2 bases, there was a span of 14 bases. The CDR3 has 13 amino acids. The sequence came from a man in his sixties in good health. The sample taken for sequencing was blood. This chain links TRBV29-1 with TRBJ2-7; unclear D gene. The CDR3 nucleotides read TGCAGCGTCGGTAATGCCAGAGCCTACGAGCAGTACTTC. Translated: CSVGNARAYEQYF.